The clone carrying this T cell receptor beta chain was seen many times. The antigen remains undetermined. Prior to thyroid surgery, none of the patients had received any treatment. The data derive from a study of metastatic and nonmetastatic thyroid tumors. Study details: Repertoire comparison spanned blood and tumor or nodule tissue of malignant and benign thyroid patients. General study findings and limits: Within blood and tumor, benign nodules reportedly had significantly lower TCR beta diversity than malignant thyroid tumors did.

The CDR3 loop spans 11 amino acids. The ends were cut back, 6 bases at V and 10 bases at J, with 13 bases in the middle. Looked up from germline, CDR1 is DFQATT and CDR2 is SNEGSKA (reference sequence). Original methodology: For papillary thyroid cancer, a distant-metastasis classifier was constructed from CDR3 differences observed across clinicopathological groups. From the PCR reads, TCRdb re-called clones with MiXCR. These V and J calls originate from TCRdb's pipeline instead of the authors' own analysis. The table lists more than 15,000 clones, about 30% of them singletons. Sequenced material: blood. This clonotype was sampled from a female donor with papillary thyroid cancer or a benign thyroid nodule (not recorded which). Some clones in this sample may be carry-over from other donors' samples. The chain joins TRBV20-1 to TRBJ2-1; D ambiguous. In nucleotides, the CDR3 is TGCAGTGCCACATACTCCCGGGAGCAGTTCTTC. It codes for CSATYSREQFF.